Sequencing of this T cell receptor beta chain was carried out in a study of OX40 agonist ivuxolimab in advanced cancers. The overall study: One hepatocellular carcinoma and a couple of cutaneous melanoma patients partially responded.

Libraries were prepared by immunoSEQ multiplex PCR; TCRdb keeps only in-frame clonotypes and omits some of them. The sample lists about 82,000 clones; roughly 88% were seen once. The CDR3 length is 14 residues. Trimming shortened V by 3 bases and J by 6 bases, and 14 bases separated the two germline ends. Looked up from germline, CDR1 is SGHTA and CDR2 is FQGNSA. The sequence was obtained from an adult with an advanced solid tumor such as melanoma, head and neck, liver or kidney cancer. Sequencing used CD4+ or CD8+ T cells sorted from blood, obtained in a trial of the OX40 agonist ivuxolimab. This sequence joins TRBV7-2 and TRBJ1-1; a possible D gene is TRBD1 (5 bases). The CDR3 is CASSLGLGGAEAFF. Written as DNA, the CDR3 is TGTGCCAGCAGCTTGGGCCTTGGGGGGGCTGAAGCTTTCTTT.